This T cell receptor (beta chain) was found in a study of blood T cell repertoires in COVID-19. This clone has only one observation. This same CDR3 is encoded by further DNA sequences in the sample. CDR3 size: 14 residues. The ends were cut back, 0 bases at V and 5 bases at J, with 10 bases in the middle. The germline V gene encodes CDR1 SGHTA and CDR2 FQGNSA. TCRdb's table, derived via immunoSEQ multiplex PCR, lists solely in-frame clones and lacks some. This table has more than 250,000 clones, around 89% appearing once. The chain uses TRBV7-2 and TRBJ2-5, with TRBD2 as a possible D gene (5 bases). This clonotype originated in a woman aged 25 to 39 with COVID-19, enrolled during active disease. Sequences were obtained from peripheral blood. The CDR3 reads CASSLAGRGETQYF. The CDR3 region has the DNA TGTGCCAGCAGCTTAGCAGGCAGAGGGGAGACCCAGTACTTC.